This TCR beta chain was retrieved from a study of blood T cells in healthy people across ages. Study as a whole: Every two T cells gave about one barcoded beta molecule via template switching.

This clonotype was detected only a few times. The CDR3 consists of 10 residues. Trimming took off 5 bases at V and 7 bases at J, with 5 bases between the two ends. From germline, CDR1 is GTSNPN and CDR2 SVGIG (reference sequence). For the second PCR, which ran for about 6 to 11 cycles, a sample-barcoded 5' primer and a J-beta primer mix were used. Samples each returned at least 2.5 million CDR3-containing paired-end reads. TCRdb independently ran MiXCR on the 5' RACE reads; one entry per CDR3 protein. Of about 1.6 million distinct CDR3 sequences in the sample, about 31% were seen once. This TCR was recovered from a woman aged 30 to 39 in good health. The V gene is TRBV30, the J gene TRBJ2-2; D uncertain. Sequenced sample: blood. The CDR3 sequence is CAWGRGELFF. The CDR3 DNA reads TGTGCCTGGGGGCGCGGGGAGCTGTTTTTT.